This TCR beta chain was observed in a study of blood T cell repertoires in COVID-19. For the study at large: From the United States, Italy and Spain came samples of acute and convalescent COVID-19. The cDNA or gDNA used as material had been derived from T cells, B-cell-depleted T cells, or PBMCs.

The authors' processing: Amplification from reference gene primers served as the basis for estimated nucleated cell counts. This table comes from immunoSEQ multiplex PCR, and its TCRdb copy is limited to in-frame clones, with some not included. V and J calls and clone size are given by that table; D and trimming were obtained from the DNA. Counted here are 60,000 or so clones, around four fifths occurring once; the ten biggest clones make up about 6.4%. The CDR3 sequence is 15 residues long. Germline V gives CDR1 KGHSH, CDR2 LQKENI. After removal of 3 bases from V and 6 bases from J, the junction contained 9 bases not matched to a gene.

The sequence derives from a woman between 50 and 59 years old with active or convalescent COVID-19. The V and J genes are TRBV18 and TRBJ2-5; 8 bases are shared with TRBD2. Material for sequencing was peripheral blood. CDR3 DNA: TGTGCCAGCTCACCTAACAGCGGGAGAGGGCAGACCCAGTACTTC. This sequence encodes CASSPNSGRGQTQYF.